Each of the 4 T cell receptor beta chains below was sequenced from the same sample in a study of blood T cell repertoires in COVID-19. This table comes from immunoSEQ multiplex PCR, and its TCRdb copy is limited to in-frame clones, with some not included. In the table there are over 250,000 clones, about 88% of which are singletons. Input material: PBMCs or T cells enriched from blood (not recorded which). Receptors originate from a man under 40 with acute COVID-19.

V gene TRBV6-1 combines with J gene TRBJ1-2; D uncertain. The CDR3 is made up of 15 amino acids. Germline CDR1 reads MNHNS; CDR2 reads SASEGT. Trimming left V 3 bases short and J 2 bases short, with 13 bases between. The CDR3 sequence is CASSDIRGENYGYTF. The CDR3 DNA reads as TGTGCCAGCAGTGATATACGGGGAGAGAACTATGGCTACACCTTC.

The DNA of the CDR3 is TGCGCCAGCAGGAGCGGGGACGCAACTAATGAAAAACTGTTTTTT. It is translated as CASRSGDATNEKLFF. V usage is TRBV10-2 and J usage is TRBJ1-4; possible D gene TRBD1, 5 bases. This CDR3 region has 15 residues. Between the trimmed V and J ends, which lost 6 bases and 0 bases, there was a span of 11 bases. Germline loops: CDR1 WSHSY, CDR2 SAAADI.

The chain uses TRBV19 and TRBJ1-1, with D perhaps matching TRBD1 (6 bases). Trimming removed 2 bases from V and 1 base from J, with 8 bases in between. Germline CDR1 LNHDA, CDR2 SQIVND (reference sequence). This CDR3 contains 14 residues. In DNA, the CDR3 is TGTGCCAGTAGTATAACAGGGTCGAACACTGAAGCTTTCTTT. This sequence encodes CASSITGSNTEAFF.

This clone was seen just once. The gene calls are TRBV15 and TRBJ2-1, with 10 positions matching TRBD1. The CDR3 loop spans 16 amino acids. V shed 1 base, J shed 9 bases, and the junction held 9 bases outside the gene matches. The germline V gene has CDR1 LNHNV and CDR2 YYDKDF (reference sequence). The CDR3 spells CATSRGEGTGDSEQFF. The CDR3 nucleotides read TGTGCCACCAGCAGAGGGGAAGGGACAGGGGACTCTGAGCAGTTCTTC. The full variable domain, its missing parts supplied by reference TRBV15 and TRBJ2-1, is DAMVIQNPRYQVTQFGKPVTLSCSQTLNHNVMYWYQQKSSQAPKLLFHYYDKDFNNEADTPDNFQSRRPNTSFCFLDIRSPGLGDTAMYLCATSRGEGTGDSEQFFGPGTRLTVL.